The present T cell receptor beta chain was sequenced within a study of blood T cell repertoires in COVID-19. Study overall: Spain, Italy and the United States supplied samples that represented acute and convalescent COVID-19. T cells, B-cell-depleted T cells, or PBMCs supplied cDNA or gDNA.

As handled by the study authors: Reference gene primers were amplified, and this amplification served to estimate nucleated cell counts. Here immunoSEQ multiplex PCR was the method, and the copy in TCRdb shows in-frame clones only, minus some. That table is the source of V, J and clone size, and D and trimming were worked out from the DNA. The top ten clones hold 4% to 5% of a sample with about 290,000 clones, around four fifths of them seen once. This CDR3 spans 15 amino acids. V gave up 3 bases and J gave up 2 bases; unmatched junction bases: 5. Germline lookup yields CDR1 SGHRS and CDR2 YFSETQ. V gene TRBV5-1 combines with J gene TRBJ2-5; 9 nucleotides match TRBD2. The sample consisted of peripheral blood. This TCR derives from a woman in her fifties or sixties with active or convalescent COVID-19. CDR3 residues: CASSYLAGIQETQYF. CDR3 coding DNA: TGCGCCAGCAGCTATCTAGCGGGGATACAAGAGACCCAGTACTTC.